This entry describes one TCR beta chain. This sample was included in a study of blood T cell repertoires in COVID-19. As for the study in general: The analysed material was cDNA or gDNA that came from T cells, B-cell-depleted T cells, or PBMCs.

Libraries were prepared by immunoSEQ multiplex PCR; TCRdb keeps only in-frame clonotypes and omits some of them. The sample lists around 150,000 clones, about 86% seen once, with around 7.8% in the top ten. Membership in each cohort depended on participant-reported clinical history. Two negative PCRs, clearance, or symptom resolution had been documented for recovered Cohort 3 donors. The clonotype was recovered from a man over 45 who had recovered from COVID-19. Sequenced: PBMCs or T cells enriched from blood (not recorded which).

The DNA of the CDR3 is TGTGCCAGCAGCTTGAACGGGGGGCCATGGGAGACCCAGTACTTC. Its protein is CASSLNGGPWETQYF. The rearrangement links TRBV5-6 to TRBJ2-5; tentative D call: TRBD2 (7 bases). Trimming removed 1 base from V and 5 bases from J, with 15 bases in between. Germline V gene data show CDR1 as SGHDT and CDR2 as YYEEEE. There are 15 residues in the CDR3. The variable domain in full, completed from reference TRBV5-6 and TRBJ2-5, reads DAGVTQSPTHLIKTRGQQVTLRCSPKSGHDTVSWYQQALGQGPQFIFQYYEEEERQRGNFPDRFSGHQFPNYSSELNVNALLLGDSALYLCASSLNGGPWETQYFGPGTRLLVL.